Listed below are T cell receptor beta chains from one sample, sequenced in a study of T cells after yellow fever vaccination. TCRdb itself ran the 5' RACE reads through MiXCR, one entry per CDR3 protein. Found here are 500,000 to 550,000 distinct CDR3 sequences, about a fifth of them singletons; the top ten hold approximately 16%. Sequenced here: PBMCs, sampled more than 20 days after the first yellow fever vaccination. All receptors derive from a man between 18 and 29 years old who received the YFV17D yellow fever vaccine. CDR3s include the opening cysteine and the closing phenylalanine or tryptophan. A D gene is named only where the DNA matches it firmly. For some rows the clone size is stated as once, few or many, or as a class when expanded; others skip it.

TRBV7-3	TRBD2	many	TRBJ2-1	CASSFLSGASYNEQFF	TGTGCCAGCAGCTTCCTTAGCGGGGCCTCCTACAATGAGCAGTTCTTC
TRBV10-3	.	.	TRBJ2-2	CATRWAENTGELFF	TGTGCTACTCGTTGGGCAGAGAACACCGGGGAGCTGTTTTTT
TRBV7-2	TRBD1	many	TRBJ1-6	CASSLNTGEYSPLHF	TGTGCCAGCAGCTTAAATACAGGGGAGTATTCACCCCTCCACTTT
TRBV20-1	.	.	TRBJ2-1	CSARTYRGRRNEQFF	TGCAGTGCTAGAACTTATCGGGGACGCCGCAATGAGCAGTTCTTC
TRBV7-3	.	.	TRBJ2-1	CASNDPQGGHNEQFF	TGTGCCAGCAACGACCCCCAGGGGGGGCACAATGAGCAGTTCTTC
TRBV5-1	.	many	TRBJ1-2	CASSLAENYGYTF	TGTGCCAGCAGCTTAGCAGAGAACTATGGCTACACCTTC
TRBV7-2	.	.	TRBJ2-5	CASSPGRNQETQYF	TGTGCCAGCAGCCCGGGGAGGAACCAAGAGACCCAGTACTTC
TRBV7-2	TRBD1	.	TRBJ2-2	CASSLAPTGYMGAGELFF	TGTGCCAGCAGCCTAGCCCCGACAGGGTACATGGGTGCCGGGGAGCTGTTTTTT
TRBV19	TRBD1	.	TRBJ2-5	CASSIRTGKETQYF	TGTGCCAGTAGTATCAGGACAGGAAAAGAGACCCAGTACTTC
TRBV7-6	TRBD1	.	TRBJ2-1	CASSLGQNNEKFF	TGTGCCAGCAGCCTGGGACAGAACAATGAGAAGTTCTTC
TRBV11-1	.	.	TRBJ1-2	CASSFLTSVQGRDYGYTF	TGTGCCAGCAGCTTCTTAACCTCCGTTCAGGGGAGAGACTATGGCTACACCTTC
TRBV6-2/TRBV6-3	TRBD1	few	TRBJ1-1	CASSYYRGRTSLTSNTEAFF	TGTGCCAGCAGTTACTACAGGGGGCGAACCTCCCTAACCTCGAACACTGAAGCTTTCTTT
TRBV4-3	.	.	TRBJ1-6	CASSQSYRVYNSPLHF	TGCGCCAGCAGCCAATCTTACAGGGTCTATAATTCACCCCTCCACTTT
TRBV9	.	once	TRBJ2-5	CASSVGWGQETQYF	TGTGCCAGCAGCGTGGGTTGGGGCCAAGAGACCCAGTACTTC
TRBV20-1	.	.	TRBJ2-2	CSAMTNGELFF	TGCAGTGCCATGACCAACGGGGAGCTGTTTTTT
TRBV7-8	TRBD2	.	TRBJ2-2	CASSPLGASGCKNTGELFF	TGTGCCAGCAGCCCCCTAGGCGCTAGCGGGTGCAAGAACACCGGGGAGCTGTTTTTT
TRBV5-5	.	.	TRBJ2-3	CASSLGVTPDTQYF	TGTGCCAGCAGCTTAGGAGTGACCCCAGATACGCAGTATTTT
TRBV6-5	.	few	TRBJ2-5	CAVRGQETQYF	TGTGCCGTCCGGGGACAAGAGACCCAGTACTTC
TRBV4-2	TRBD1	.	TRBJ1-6	CASSHTGAASPLHF	TGTGCCAGCAGCCACACAGGGGCCGCTTCACCCCTCCACTTT
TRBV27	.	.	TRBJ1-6	CASTPDRTSPLHF	TGTGCCAGCACCCCCGACAGGACTTCACCCCTCCACTTT
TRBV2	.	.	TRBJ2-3	CASSDDVWVLTTDTQYF	TGTGCCAGCAGCGACGATGTCTGGGTCCTTACCACAGATACGCAGTATTTT
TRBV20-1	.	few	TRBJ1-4	CSAGSRANEKLFF	TGCAGTGCCGGTTCCAGGGCTAATGAAAAACTGTTTTTT
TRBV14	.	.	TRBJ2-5	CASSHTTGPQETQYF	TGTGCCAGCAGCCACACCACAGGGCCCCAAGAGACCCAGTACTTC
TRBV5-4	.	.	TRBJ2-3	CASARQDPDTQYF	TGTGCCAGCGCACGACAGGATCCAGATACGCAGTATTTT
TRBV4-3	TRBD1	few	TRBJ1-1	CASSQEGTGVYTEAFF	TGCGCCAGCAGCCAAGAAGGGACAGGGGTTTATACTGAAGCTTTCTTT
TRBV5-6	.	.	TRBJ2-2	CASSLVTPGTGELFF	TGTGCCAGCAGCTTGGTCACCCCGGGCACCGGGGAGCTGTTTTTT
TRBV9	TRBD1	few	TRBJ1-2	CASSVRDRENYGYTF	TGTGCCAGCAGCGTTAGGGACAGGGAAAACTATGGCTACACCTTC
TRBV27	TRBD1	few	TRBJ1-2	CASSLGQGKIYTF	TGTGCCAGCAGTTTGGGACAGGGGAAGATCTACACCTTC
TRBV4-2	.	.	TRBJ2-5	CASSQEPWETQYF	TGTGCCAGCAGCCAGGAACCTTGGGAGACCCAGTACTTC
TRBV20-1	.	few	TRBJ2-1	CSASGGDGDRDRVDEQFF	TGCAGTGCTAGCGGGGGGGACGGGGACAGGGATCGGGTGGATGAGCAGTTCTTC
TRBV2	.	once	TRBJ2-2	CASSETGITGELFF	TGTGCCAGCAGTGAAACGGGTATCACCGGGGAGCTGTTTTTT
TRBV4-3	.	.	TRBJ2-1	CASRYTGTSLADEQFF	TGCGCCAGCAGGTACACTGGGACTTCCCTCGCTGATGAGCAGTTCTTC
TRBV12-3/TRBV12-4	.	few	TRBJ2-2	CASSPSFVGELFF	TGTGCCAGCAGTCCGAGTTTTGTCGGGGAGCTGTTTTTT
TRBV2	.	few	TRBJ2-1	CASIQGLGVEQFF	TGTGCCAGCATTCAGGGGCTCGGGGTTGAGCAGTTCTTC
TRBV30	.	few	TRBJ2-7	CARKTQAPPYEQYF	TGTGCCCGTAAAACACAGGCTCCCCCCTACGAGCAGTACTTC
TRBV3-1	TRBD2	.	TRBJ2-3	CASSQTHGTSGTDTQYF	TGTGCCAGCAGCCAAACACACGGGACTAGCGGCACAGATACGCAGTATTTT
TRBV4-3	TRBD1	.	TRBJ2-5	CASSQLGQGQGETQYF	TGCGCCAGCAGCCAACTGGGGCAGGGACAGGGAGAGACCCAGTACTTC
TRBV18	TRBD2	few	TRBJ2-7	CASSPPTSGGRSYEQYF	TGTGCCAGCTCACCACCGACTAGCGGGGGCCGGAGCTACGAGCAGTACTTC
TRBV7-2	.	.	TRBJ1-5	CASSSSIEGQPQHF	TGTGCCAGCAGCTCTTCGATAGAGGGGCAGCCCCAGCATTTT
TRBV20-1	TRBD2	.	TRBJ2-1	CSASLTSGGNGEQFF	TGCAGTGCTAGCCTAACTAGCGGGGGGAATGGTGAGCAGTTCTTC
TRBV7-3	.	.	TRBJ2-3	CASSLGQPQTDTQYF	TGTGCCAGCAGCTTAGGACAGCCTCAGACAGATACGCAGTATTTT
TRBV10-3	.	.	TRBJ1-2	CAIRKANYGYTF	TGTGCCATCAGAAAGGCTAACTATGGCTACACCTTC
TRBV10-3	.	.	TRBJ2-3	CAISSTDTQYF	TGTGCCATTAGTAGCACAGATACGCAGTATTTT
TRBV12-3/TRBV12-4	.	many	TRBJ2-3	CASSLAVHSTDTQYF	TGTGCCAGCAGTTTAGCGGTACATAGCACAGATACGCAGTATTTT
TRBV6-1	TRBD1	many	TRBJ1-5	CASSDRGASNQPQHF	TGTGCCAGCAGCGACAGGGGGGCTAGCAATCAGCCCCAGCATTTT
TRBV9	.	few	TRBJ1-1	CASSVGPFTEAFF	TGTGCCAGCAGCGTAGGGCCCTTCACTGAAGCTTTCTTT
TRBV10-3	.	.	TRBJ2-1	CAISELGTAQFF	TGTGCCATCAGTGAACTCGGGACGGCCCAGTTCTTC
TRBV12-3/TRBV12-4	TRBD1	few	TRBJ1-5	CASSPLRQGRDQPQHF	TGTGCCAGCAGCCCCCTGAGACAGGGGAGAGATCAGCCCCAGCATTTT
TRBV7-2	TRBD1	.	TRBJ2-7	CASSSIRDRRYEQYF	TGTGCCAGCAGCTCTATCCGGGACAGACGCTACGAGCAGTACTTC
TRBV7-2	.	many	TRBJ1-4	CASSFAREKLFF	TGTGCCAGCAGCTTTGCCCGGGAAAAACTGTTTTTT
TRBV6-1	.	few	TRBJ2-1	CASEEPSSYNEQFF	TGTGCCAGCGAAGAACCTAGCTCCTACAATGAGCAGTTCTTC